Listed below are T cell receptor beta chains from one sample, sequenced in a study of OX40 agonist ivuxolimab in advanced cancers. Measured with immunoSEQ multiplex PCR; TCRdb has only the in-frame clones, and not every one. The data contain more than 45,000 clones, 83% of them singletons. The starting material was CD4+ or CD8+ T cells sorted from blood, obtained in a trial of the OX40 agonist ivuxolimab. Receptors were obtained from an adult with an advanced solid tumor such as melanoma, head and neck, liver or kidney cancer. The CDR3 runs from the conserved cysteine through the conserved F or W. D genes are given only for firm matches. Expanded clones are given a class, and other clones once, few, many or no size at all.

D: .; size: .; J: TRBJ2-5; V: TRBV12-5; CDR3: CASGRSDSIQETQYF; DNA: TGTGCTAGTGGACGGAGCGACAGCATCCAAGAGACCCAGTACTTC
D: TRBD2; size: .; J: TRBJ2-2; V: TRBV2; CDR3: CASSPGVAGTGELFF; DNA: TGTGCCAGCAGTCCTGGGGTAGCGGGGACTGGGGAGCTGTTTTTT
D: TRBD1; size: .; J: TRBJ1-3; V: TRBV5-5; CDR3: CASSFRQGILSGNTIYF; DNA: TGTGCCAGCAGCTTCCGACAGGGGATCCTCTCTGGAAACACCATATATTTT
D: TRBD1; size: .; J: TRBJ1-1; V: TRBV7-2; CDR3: CASSLFGGQVNTEAFF; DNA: TGTGCCAGCAGCTTATTCGGGGGACAGGTGAACACTGAAGCTTTCTTT
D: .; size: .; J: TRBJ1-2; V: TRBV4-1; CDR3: CASSQDIQGWRGYTF; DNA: TGCGCCAGCAGCCAAGATATCCAGGGATGGCGAGGCTACACCTTC
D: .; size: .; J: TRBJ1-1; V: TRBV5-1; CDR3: CASSSQIGSNTEAFF; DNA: TGCGCCAGCAGCTCCCAAATCGGGTCTAACACTGAAGCTTTCTTT
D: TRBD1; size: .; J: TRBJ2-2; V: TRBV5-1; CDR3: CASSLGQGLNTGELFF; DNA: TGCGCCAGCAGCTTGGGACAGGGTTTAAACACCGGGGAGCTGTTTTTT
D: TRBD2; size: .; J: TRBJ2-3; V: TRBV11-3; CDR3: CASSFGTSGPMTDTQYF; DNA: TGTGCCAGCAGCTTTGGGACTAGCGGGCCCATGACAGATACGCAGTATTTT
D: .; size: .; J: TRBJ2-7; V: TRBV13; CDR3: CASALRQSIYEQYF; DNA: TGTGCCAGTGCTCTGCGACAATCTATCTACGAGCAGTACTTC
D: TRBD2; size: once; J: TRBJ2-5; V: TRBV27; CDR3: CASSLGGGGETQYF; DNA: TGTGCCAGCAGTTTGGGCGGGGGAGGGGAGACCCAGTACTTC
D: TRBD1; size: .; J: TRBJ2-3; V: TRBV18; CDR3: CASSPRRQGAQTDTQYF; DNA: TGTGCCAGCTCACCGAGAAGACAGGGGGCGCAGACAGATACGCAGTATTTT
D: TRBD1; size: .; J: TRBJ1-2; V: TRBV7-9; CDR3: CASSLVSTGLLSYTF; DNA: TGTGCCAGCAGCTTAGTATCGACAGGGTTATTATCCTACACCTTC
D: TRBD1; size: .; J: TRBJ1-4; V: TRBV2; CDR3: CASSGQGASNEKLFF; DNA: TGTGCCAGCAGTGGACAGGGGGCTTCTAATGAAAAACTGTTTTTT
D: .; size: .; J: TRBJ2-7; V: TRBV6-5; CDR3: CASSYSGGLSPYEQYF; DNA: TGTGCCAGCAGTTACTCAGGAGGCCTATCCCCCTACGAGCAGTACTTC
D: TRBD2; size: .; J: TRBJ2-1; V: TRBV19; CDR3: CASSIDRVHGGGAINEQFF; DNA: TGTGCCAGTAGTATAGACCGTGTGCACGGCGGGGGGGCCATAAATGAGCAGTTCTTC
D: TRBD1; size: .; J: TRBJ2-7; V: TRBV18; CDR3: CASSHGQGGYEQYF; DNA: TGTGCCAGCTCACACGGACAGGGCGGTTACGAGCAGTACTTC
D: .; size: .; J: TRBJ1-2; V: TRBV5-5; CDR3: CASSSQAAGYGYTF; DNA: TGTGCCAGCAGCTCACAGGCCGCTGGCTATGGCTACACCTTC
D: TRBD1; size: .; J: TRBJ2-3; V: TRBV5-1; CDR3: CASSLGAGTGSSDTQYF; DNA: TGCGCCAGCAGCTTGGGAGCCGGGACAGGGTCTTCAGATACGCAGTATTTT
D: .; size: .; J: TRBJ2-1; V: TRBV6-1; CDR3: CASSERRLNNEQFF; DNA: TGTGCCAGCAGTGAAAGGAGGCTAAACAATGAGCAGTTCTTC
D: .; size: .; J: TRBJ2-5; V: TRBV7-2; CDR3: CASSLQRGYETQYF; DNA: TGTGCCAGCAGCTTACAAAGGGGGTACGAGACCCAGTACTTC
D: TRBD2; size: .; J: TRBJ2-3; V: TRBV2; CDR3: CASRRTSGNKGDTQYF; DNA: TGTGCCAGCAGGAGGACTAGCGGCAATAAGGGAGATACGCAGTATTTT
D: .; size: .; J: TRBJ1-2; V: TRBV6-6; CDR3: CASSYREGYYGYTF; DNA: TGTGCCAGCAGTTACCGGGAGGGGTATTATGGCTACACCTTC
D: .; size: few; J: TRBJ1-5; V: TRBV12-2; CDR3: CASRCSPPRTDRANQPQHF; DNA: TGTGCAAGTCGCTGCTCCCCCCCTCGGACAGACAGGGCTAATCAGCCCCAGCATTTT
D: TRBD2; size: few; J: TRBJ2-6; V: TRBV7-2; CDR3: CASSRQLAGGPGANVLTF; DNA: TGTGCCAGCAGCCGCCAACTAGCGGGGGGGCCTGGGGCCAACGTCCTGACTTTC
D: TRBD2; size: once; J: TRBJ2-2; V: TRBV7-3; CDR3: CASSRGSGRGATTGELFF; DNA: TGTGCCAGCAGCCGCGGGAGTGGGCGGGGGGCGACCACCGGGGAGCTGTTTTTT
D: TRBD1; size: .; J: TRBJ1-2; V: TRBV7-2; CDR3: CASSLDRTNYGYTF; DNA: TGTGCCAGCAGCTTGGACAGGACTAACTATGGCTACACCTTC
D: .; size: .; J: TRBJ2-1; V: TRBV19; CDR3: CASSRRGSDKNEQFF; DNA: TGTGCCAGTAGTAGGCGGGGATCCGACAAGAATGAGCAGTTCTTC
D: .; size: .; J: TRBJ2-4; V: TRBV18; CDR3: CASSPTGRENIQYF; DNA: TGTGCCAGCTCACCCACAGGGAGGGAAAACATTCAGTACTTC
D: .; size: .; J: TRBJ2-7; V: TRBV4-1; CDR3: CASSRQPGETYEQYF; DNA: TGCGCCAGCAGCCGCCAGCCGGGGGAGACATACGAGCAGTACTTC